Listed below are T cell receptor beta chains from one sample, sequenced in a study of brain T cells in children with intractable seizures. Only in-frame clones appear in the TCRdb table, and some are missing; sequencing was by immunoSEQ multiplex PCR. The data show 300,000 to 400,000 clones, nearly 95% seen once. Source: peripheral blood, taken around 5 months after surgery. The receptors derive from a boy under two years old with tuberous sclerosis and intractable seizures. The CDR3 runs from the conserved cysteine through the conserved F or W. D genes are given only for firm matches. The size of a clone is reported for some rows only, either as once, few or many, or as a class for expanded clones.

-	TRBV29-1	TRBJ2-1	once	TGCAGCGTTGAGGAGTTATACAATGAGCAGTTCTTC	CSVEELYNEQFF
TRBD1	TRBV29-1	TRBJ1-4	-	TGCAGCGTGCAGACAGGGGTTAATGAAAAACTGTTTTTT	CSVQTGVNEKLFF
-	TRBV27	TRBJ1-1	-	TGTGCCAGCAGTGAACAGGGCCCCTTTTTGAACACTGAAGCTTTCTTT	CASSEQGPFLNTEAFF
-	TRBV12-3/TRBV12-4	TRBJ1-2	-	TGTGCCAGCAGTTTAGGGCCAAACCTTGGCTACACCTTC	CASSLGPNLGYTF
-	TRBV21-1	TRBJ2-1	-	TGTGCCAGCAGCAAAGAGCGCGGGAGCTCCTACAATGAGCAGTTCTTC	CASSKERGSSYNEQFF
-	TRBV4-2	TRBJ1-1	-	TGTGCCAGCAGCCAAGAGCCAGGTAGCACTGAAGCTTTCTTT	CASSQEPGSTEAFF
-	TRBV2	TRBJ1-2	-	TGTGCCAGCAGTTCTACAACCGACAAGCTTGATGGCTACACCTTC	CASSSTTDKLDGYTF
-	TRBV4-1	TRBJ1-5	-	TGCGCCAGCAGCCAAGATTGGGGGGGCGACGATCAGCCCCAGCATTTT	CASSQDWGGDDQPQHF
-	TRBV27	TRBJ1-1	-	TGTGCCAGCAGTTTAGTGGGTAACACTGAAGCTTTCTTT	CASSLVGNTEAFF
-	TRBV6-1	TRBJ1-1	-	TGTGCCAGCAGTGATAGCTTGAACACTGAAGCTTTCTTT	CASSDSLNTEAFF
-	TRBV6-6	TRBJ1-5	-	TGTGCCAGCAGTTACTTCGATAGCAATCAGCCCCAGCATTTT	CASSYFDSNQPQHF
-	TRBV30	TRBJ2-7	-	TGTGCCTGGAGACACTGGGGTTGGGACGAGCAGTACTTC	CAWRHWGWDEQYF
-	TRBV27	TRBJ2-7	-	TGTGCCAGCAGTCCCGGACGCTACAAGGGCTCCTACGAGCAGTACTTC	CASSPGRYKGSYEQYF
-	TRBV7-3	TRBJ2-7	once	TGTGCCAGCAGCTTAGGAGGCTCGACGGGGGAGCAGTACTTC	CASSLGGSTGEQYF
TRBD1	TRBV5-1	TRBJ1-1	-	TGCGCCAGGACGACAGGGGGAGCTTTCTTT	CARTTGGAFF
TRBD1	TRBV19	TRBJ1-2	-	TGTGCCAGTAGGCCCGGACAGGGGGTGGAGGCAGATGGCTACACCTTC	CASRPGQGVEADGYTF
-	TRBV10-3	TRBJ2-1	-	TGTGCCATCAGTGAGTCGACTAGCAATGAGCAGTTCTTC	CAISESTSNEQFF
TRBD1	TRBV11-2	TRBJ1-1	once	TGTGCCAGCAGCTGGGACAGGGACACTGAAGCTTTCTTT	CASSWDRDTEAFF
-	TRBV5-1	TRBJ2-3	-	TGCGCCAGCAGCTCACCGAGCCGAGAGGATACGCAGTATTTT	CASSSPSREDTQYF
-	TRBV24-1	TRBJ1-1	-	TGTGCCACCAGTGATGGGAACACTGAAGCTTTCTTT	CATSDGNTEAFF
-	TRBV30	TRBJ1-2	-	TGTGCCTGGTATACCACAGGCGACGGGCGCTACACCTTC	CAWYTTGDGRYTF
TRBD1	TRBV7-6	TRBJ1-5	-	TGTGCCAGCAGCCTCGACAGGGATGGCAATCAGCCCCAGCATTTT	CASSLDRDGNQPQHF
-	TRBV11-3	TRBJ2-7	-	TGTGCCAGCAGCCGCGGTCAGACCTACGAGCAGTACTTC	CASSRGQTYEQYF
-	TRBV6-6	TRBJ1-4	-	TGTGCCAGCAGTTACGCCGACAGAGATAATGAAAAACTGTTTTTT	CASSYADRDNEKLFF
TRBD2	TRBV4-1	TRBJ2-5	-	TGCGCCAGCAGCCAAGCAGGGACTAGCGGGGAGACCCAGTACTTC	CASSQAGTSGETQYF
-	TRBV5-1	TRBJ1-2	-	TGCGCCAGCAGCTTGGCCGATGTCAGTTATGGCTACACCTTC	CASSLADVSYGYTF
-	TRBV2	TRBJ2-1	-	TGTGCCAGCAGTGAGGGGCCCTACAATGAGCAGTTCTTC	CASSEGPYNEQFF
-	TRBV6-6	TRBJ1-4	-	TGTGCCAGCAGCTTAGTAGGACCTAATGAAAAACTGTTTTTT	CASSLVGPNEKLFF
-	TRBV4-2	TRBJ2-5	-	TGTGCCAGCAGCCAAGCCGTTGCGTTGGCGGGAAGTGCGACCCAGTACTTC	CASSQAVALAGSATQYF
-	TRBV15	TRBJ1-1	-	TGTGCCACCAGCAGAGTTTTTCCCCCCCGGATTTTCTTT	CATSRVFPPRIFF
TRBD2	TRBV4-2	TRBJ2-6	-	TGTGCCAGCAGCTACGGATTAGCGGGATTCTTCTCTGGGGCCAACGTCCTGACTTTC	CASSYGLAGFFSGANVLTF
-	TRBV10-2	TRBJ2-7	-	TGCGCCAGCAGGTTGGGGGGAACCTCCTACGAGCAGTACTTC	CASRLGGTSYEQYF
TRBD1	TRBV28	TRBJ1-6	once	TGTGCCAGCAGTATACCTACAGGGGCGAGGGGTTCACCCCTCCACTTT	CASSIPTGARGSPLHF
-	TRBV30	TRBJ1-5	-	TGTGCCTGGAGTGTCGCGGGACTCAGCAATCAGCCCCAGCATTTT	CAWSVAGLSNQPQHF
TRBD1	TRBV2	TRBJ1-2	-	TGTGCCAGCAGTGCTAGGGCGCAGGGGGCGCGGGGCTACACCTTC	CASSARAQGARGYTF
-	TRBV7-6	TRBJ1-1	-	TGTGCCAGCAGCACGAGGGGGGGGGCGAGGACTGAAGCTTTCTTT	CASSTRGGARTEAFF
-	TRBV11-3	TRBJ2-7	-	TGTGCCAGCAGCCCCTTTCCCCACGAGCAGTACTTC	CASSPFPHEQYF
-	TRBV11-2	TRBJ2-7	-	TGTGCCAGCAGCTTAGGGGCGATGGTCCACGAGCAGTACTTC	CASSLGAMVHEQYF
-	TRBV30	TRBJ1-1	-	TGTGCCTGGAGTCCGGGGGAGAACACTGAAGCTTTCTTT	CAWSPGENTEAFF
-	TRBV3-1/TRBV3-2	TRBJ2-3	-	TGTGCCAGCAGCCAAGCCCGGGGCATAATGAGGACAGATACGCAGTATTTT	CASSQARGIMRTDTQYF
-	TRBV24-1	TRBJ2-5	-	TGTGCCACCAGTGAAAATACAGGGTTTCAAGAGACCCAGTACTTC	CATSENTGFQETQYF
-	TRBV7-6	TRBJ1-3	-	TGTGCCAGCAGCTCCGTGATCTCGAGCTCTGGAAACACCATATATTTT	CASSSVISSSGNTIYF
-	TRBV10-1	TRBJ2-7	-	TGCGCCAGCAGTGAGGATAGGTTTTTTGGCTACGAGCAGTACTTC	CASSEDRFFGYEQYF
-	TRBV27	TRBJ1-2	-	TGTGCCAGCAGGGGGGCGGGACTCCCTAACTATGGCTACACCTTC	CASRGAGLPNYGYTF
TRBD2	TRBV11-2	TRBJ2-1	-	TGTGCCAGCAGCTTGGGACTAGCGGGCAATGAGCAGTTCTTC	CASSLGLAGNEQFF
-	TRBV18	TRBJ1-4	-	TGTGCCAGCTCACCCACTGGATCTAATGAAAAACTGTTTTTT	CASSPTGSNEKLFF
-	TRBV30	TRBJ2-3	-	TGTGCCCTGGAATTTGGGGGGGCAACAGATACGCAGTATTTT	CALEFGGATDTQYF
-	TRBV19	TRBJ1-2	-	TGTGCCAGTAGTACGACACAGGAATACTATGGCTACACCTTC	CASSTTQEYYGYTF
-	TRBV28	TRBJ2-7	once	TGTGCCAGCAGGGAGGGGGGGTCCGACGAGCAGTACTTC	CASREGGSDEQYF
-	TRBV28	TRBJ1-6	-	TGTGCCAGCAGCTACCTGGACAGTCACTATAATTCACCCCTCCACTTT	CASSYLDSHYNSPLHF
-	TRBV6-6	TRBJ1-4	-	TGTGCCAGCAAGTCAGGGCGGGGTGAAAAACTGTTTTTT	CASKSGRGEKLFF
-	TRBV7-2	TRBJ1-6	-	TGTGCCAGCAGCTTATCCCCAGGTTTGACTTCACCCCTCCACTTT	CASSLSPGLTSPLHF
TRBD2	TRBV12-5	TRBJ2-5	-	TGTGCTAGTGGTCCGGGACTAGCGGGAGGGCTGCCGGGGACCCAGTACTTC	CASGPGLAGGLPGTQYF
-	TRBV29-1	TRBJ2-7	-	TGCAGCGTTGGAGGGTCCTACGAGCAGTACTTC	CSVGGSYEQYF
-	TRBV9	TRBJ2-1	-	TGTGCCAGCAGCGTAGAGTCATACAATGAGCAGTTCTTC	CASSVESYNEQFF
TRBD1	TRBV9	TRBJ1-1	-	TGTGCCAGCAGCCATTCAAACCGGGACAGGAGCCTCACTGAAGCTTTCTTT	CASSHSNRDRSLTEAFF
-	TRBV19	TRBJ2-7	-	TGTGCCAGTAGTATAGGACCGAGCTCCTACGAGCAGTACTTC	CASSIGPSSYEQYF
TRBD1	TRBV13	TRBJ2-1	-	TGTGCCAGTACATCCGGGACAGGGATAAATGAGCAGTTCTTC	CASTSGTGINEQFF
-	TRBV10-3	TRBJ1-1	-	TGTGCCATCAGTTTGGAGAACACTGAAGCTTTCTTT	CAISLENTEAFF
TRBD1	TRBV5-6	TRBJ1-1	-	TGTGCCAGCTTCCCACAGGGGTTAAACACTGAAGCTTTCTTT	CASFPQGLNTEAFF